The TCR beta chain described here comes from a study of T-cell memory formation after mild COVID-19. V was cut by 5 bases and J by 10 bases, with 20 bases left in between. Germline V gene data show CDR1 as SSHAT and CDR2 as FNYEAQ (reference sequence). This CDR3 spans 15 amino acids. The TCR alpha and TCR beta cDNA libraries, bearing sample barcodes and UMIs, were generated by 5'RACE using constant-segment primers. TCRdb re-derived calls from the 5' RACE reads in MiXCR, one entry per CDR3 protein. The sample consists of roughly 150,000 distinct CDR3 sequences, approximately 13% of them appearing once. On this clonotype itself: What it binds is not known.

The study's findings and limits: A balance of CD4 and CD8 characterized clones contracting day 15 to 85, whereas later expanders leaned CD4+. Second-wave clones that peaked on day 37 lacked confirmed SARS-CoV-2 specificity. Mainly CM and EM harbored the contracting CD4+ clones; mainly EMRA harbored the CD8+ ones.

The source material was PBMCs or a T cell subset sorted from them (not recorded which). This sequence was found in a man aged 18 to 29 who had mild COVID-19 (a few samples of this study predate the infection). Cell type and time point are not known. The chain has TRBV7-7 and TRBJ1-4, with D perhaps matching TRBD1 (6 bases). CDR3: CASSPEGRGWGKLFF. CDR3 in DNA: TGTGCCAGCAGCCCCGAGGGAAGGGGGTGGGGAAAACTGTTTTTT.